The sample holds many counts of the clone carrying this T cell receptor (beta chain). The sample originates from a study of T cells in Graves' hyperthyroidism and ophthalmopathy. Whole-study context: Upon initial diagnosis and before any treatment, peripheral blood was collected.

Patients were excluded for uncontrolled infection, other autoimmune disease, pregnancy or lactation. Clinical symptoms, serum thyroxine, TRAb, thyroid ultrasound and orbital computed tomography established diagnosis. Trimming took 2 bases from V and 7 from J, leaving 15 bases between them. This CDR3 region has 15 residues. Amplification of TCR beta CDR3 regions was performed using RNA transcripts as template. When the TCR CDR3 underwent first-round RT-PCR, the HTBI primer set was used. MiXCR was run by TCRdb on the multiplex PCR reads, yielding one entry per CDR3 protein. The sample lists roughly 740,000 distinct CDR3 sequences, roughly 15% seen once, with around 8.1% in the top ten.

V gene TRBV12-3 or TRBV12-4 combines with J gene TRBJ2-1; possible D gene TRBD2, 6 bases. Sequenced sample: blood. The TCR comes from a man between 18 and 29 years old with Graves' hyperthyroidism. The CDR3 DNA follows: TGTGCCAGCAGTTTAAAAGGGACTTTCTGGAATGAGCAGTTCTTC. Translating gives CASSLKGTFWNEQFF.